The 23 T cell receptor beta chains presented below share a single source sample, sequenced in a study of blood T cell repertoires in COVID-19. Produced via immunoSEQ multiplex PCR; TCRdb's table is partial and in-frame only. The data show over 250,000 clones, with about 88% seen just once and roughly 2% held by the top ten. The sequenced material came from PBMCs or T cells enriched from blood (not recorded which). All receptors derive from a woman aged 55-69 years in a cohort exposed to, infected with or recovered from COVID-19 (not recorded which).

The chain is built from TRBV3-1 (or the pseudogene TRBV3-2) and TRBJ1-6, with 7 bases that match TRBD1. V lost 5 bases, J lost 4 bases, and 2 bases stayed unmatched. Germline V CDR1 and CDR2: LGHDT, YNNKEL (reference sequence). The CDR3 is 14 amino acids. CDR3 residues: CASSNRGYNSPLHF. CDR3 coding DNA: TGTGCCAGCAGCAACAGGGGTTATAATTCACCCCTCCACTTT.

The chain carries TRBV28 and TRBJ1-1; maybe TRBD1 (6 bases). Germline assignment: CDR1 MDHEN and CDR2 SYDVKM. V was shortened by 4 bases and J by 10 bases, with 22 bases between the two germline ends. CDR3 length: 15 residues. As DNA, the CDR3 is TGTGCCAGCAGTTCCCCAACACAGGGCCTACTAGGAGCTTTCTTT. This codes for CASSSPTQGLLGAFF.

This clone was recorded a few times. V usage is TRBV9 and J usage is TRBJ2-5; 9 positions match TRBD2. The CDR3 runs 18 residues. CDR1 and CDR2 (germline): SGDLS, YYNGEE. V was clipped by 0 bases and J by 5 bases; unmatched bases: 14. CDR3 bases: TGTGCCAGCAGCGTAGATGTCCTAGCGGGACGATCCGGGGAGACCCAGTACTTC. It yields the protein CASSVDVLAGRSGETQYF.

The rearrangement links TRBV6-5 to TRBJ2-7; 12 bases line up with TRBD2. Germline V gene data show CDR1 as MNHEY and CDR2 as SVGAGI. The CDR3 runs to 16 residues. V was pared by 4 bases and J by 2 bases, with 6 bases of the junction left unmatched. Written as DNA, the CDR3 is TGTGCCAGCAGTTCCCGGACTAGCGGGAAGACCTACGAGCAGTACTTC. Protein sequence: CASSSRTSGKTYEQYF.

This clone has a handful of counts. A read error may account for a junction end that differs from germline. The genes are TRBV7-7 and TRBJ2-2, with TRBD2 matching over 9 bases. The germline gives CDR1 SSHAT, CDR2 FNYEAQ (reference sequence). CDR3 length: 16 residues. CDR3 in amino acids: CASSPHPGLAPGELFF. The CDR3 nucleotides read TGTGCTAGCAGCCCCCACCCGGGACTAGCACCCGGGGAGCTGTTTTTT.

This clone turned up a few times. This chain connects TRBV24-1 to TRBJ2-2; possible D gene TRBD1, 5 bases. Trimming left V 1 base short and J 5 bases short, with 10 bases between. This CDR3 is built from 15 residues. CDR1 and CDR2 (germline): KGHDR, SFDVKD. CDR3 amino acids: CATSDFQGTTGELFF. CDR3 bases: TGTGCCACCAGTGATTTCCAGGGTACGACCGGGGAGCTGTTTTTT.

The chain has TRBV5-5 and TRBJ1-3; perhaps TRBD1 as D (6 bases). Germline-derived CDR1 and CDR2 are SGHKS and YYEKEE (reference sequence). V was shortened by 1 base and J by 8 bases, with 13 bases between the two germline ends. The CDR3 covers 14 residues. CDR3 in DNA: TGTGCCAGCAGCTTGAGCCAGGGGCAGCACACCATATATTTT. Encoded protein: CASSLSQGQHTIYF. Using reference TRBV5-5 and TRBJ1-3 for the parts outside the CDR3, the full variable domain is DAGVTQSPTHLIKTRGQQVTLRCSPISGHKSVSWYQQVLGQGPQFIFQYYEKEERGRGNFPDRFSARQFPNYSSELNVNALLLGDSALYLCASSLSQGQHTIYFGEGSWLTVV.

The DNA for the CDR3 is TGTGCCAGCAGCTTAGTAGCTGACAGGTTCGCGAACACCGGGGAGCTGTTTTTT. Protein product: CASSLVADRFANTGELFF. V is TRBV7-6 and J is TRBJ2-2; D is possibly TRBD1 (6 bases). The V gene lost 1 base and the J gene lost 0 bases, with 15 bases spanning the gap. The germline CDR1 and CDR2 sequences are SGHVS and FNYEAQ. This CDR3 comprises 18 residues.

This chain joins TRBV7-9 and TRBJ2-1, with 10 bases aligning to TRBD2. This CDR3 spans 15 amino acids. The germline V gene has CDR1 SEHNR and CDR2 FQNEAQ (reference sequence). V dropped 5 bases and J dropped 6; count of bases not matched to a gene: 7. CDR3 amino acids: CASSPRTSGTNEQFF. CDR3 DNA: TGTGCCAGCAGCCCCCGGACTAGCGGCACCAATGAGCAGTTCTTC.

The chain joins TRBV27 to TRBJ2-7; 7 bases line up with TRBD1. J lost 0 bases, V lost 2 bases, and 1 base had no gene match. CDR3 length equals 14 residues. The germline V gene encodes CDR1 MNHEY and CDR2 SMNVEV (reference sequence). CDR3 residues: CASSLGQVSYEQYF. Written as DNA, the CDR3 is TGTGCCAGCAGTTTAGGACAGGTCTCCTACGAGCAGTACTTC.

This clone has a handful of counts. The rearrangement uses TRBV11-2 and TRBJ2-2; D call uncertain. Germline V gene lookup returns CDR1 SGHAT and CDR2 FQNNGV. The CDR3 is made up of 13 amino acids. V dropped 10 bases and J dropped 3 bases, with 12 bases sitting between them. CDR3 coding DNA: TGTGCCAACAGAGTCCACTACACCGGGGAGCTGTTTTTT. Translation: CANRVHYTGELFF.

V gene TRBV18 combines with J gene TRBJ1-5; 7 nucleotides agree with TRBD1. This CDR3 is 15 amino acids long. Trimming cost V 3 bases and J 1 base; bases outside gene matches: 3. Germline CDR1 reads KGHSH; CDR2 reads LQKENI. CDR3 loop: CASSPQGGSNQPQHF. The CDR3 bases are TGTGCCAGCTCACCCCAGGGGGGAAGCAATCAGCCCCAGCATTTT. Drawing the rest from reference TRBV18 and TRBJ1-5, the complete variable domain is NAGVMQNPRHLVRRRGQEARLRCSPMKGHSHVYWYRQLPEEGLKFMVYLQKENIIDESGMPKERFSAEFPKEGPSILRIQQVVRGDSAAYFCASSPQGGSNQPQHFGDGTRLSIL.

The chain employs TRBV7-3 and TRBJ2-2; D is ambiguous. The germline CDR1 and CDR2 sequences are SGHTA and FQGTGA. CDR3 length: 17 residues. Trimming removed 2 bases at V and 0 bases at J, with 13 bases between. The CDR3 reads CASSLLPVSPNTGELFF. The CDR3 nucleotides are TGTGCCAGCAGCTTACTTCCGGTGTCGCCGAACACCGGGGAGCTGTTTTTT.

In this sample, this clone turned up a few times. The chain carries TRBV20-1 and TRBJ2-7; TRBD2 is a possible D gene (5 bases). The V end lost 6 bases, the J end lost 7 bases, and 13 bases lay between the germline ends. Germline V gene data show CDR1 as DFQATT and CDR2 as SNEGSKA (reference sequence). This CDR3 spans 11 amino acids. Written as DNA, the CDR3 is TGCAGTGCCGAGCGGATTGGGGAGCAGTACTTC. Translating it yields CSAERIGEQYF.

In its sample, this clone was seen a few times. The CDR3 sequence is CASSPDPTGNYGYTF. Here the CDR3 DNA reads TGTGCCAGCAGCCCCGACCCTACAGGGAACTATGGCTACACCTTC. The chain employs TRBV6-5 and TRBJ1-2; tentative D call: TRBD1 (6 bases). The CDR3 spans 15 residues. CDR1 and CDR2 (germline): MNHEY, SVGAGI. The germline V and J ends were trimmed by 6 bases and 2 bases, with 16 bases remaining between them.

Remarks on this clone: This CDR3 fails to terminate in the conserved phenylalanine or tryptophan, so it likely reflects a read error. The DNA is left out, because the CDR3 cannot be placed on it with certainty; the CDR3 is given as TCRdb lists it. The chain's CDR3 is CASSAVAREECI. The chain uses TRBV2 and TRBJ2-7; no DNA check was done on the table's D call, TRBD2. The CDR3 is 12 amino acids long, termini counted. Germline lookup yields CDR1 SNHLY and CDR2 FYNNEI.

This clone was observed a single time. This sequence joins TRBV6-6 and TRBJ1-1; 7 positions agree with TRBD1. The CDR3 length is 13 residues. Germline V gene lookup returns CDR1 MNHNY and CDR2 SVGAGI (reference sequence). The trim removed 9 bases at V and 3 bases at J, leaving 7 bases unmatched. CDR3 in DNA: TGTGCCAGTAAAAGACAGGGATACACTGAAGCTTTCTTT. Protein: CASKRQGYTEAFF.

In its sample, this clone was seen once. The chain carries TRBV20-1 and TRBJ2-2; D not resolved. V lost 3 bases and J lost 5, with 13 bases in between. Germline V gene data show CDR1 as DFQATT and CDR2 as SNEGSKA (reference sequence). There are 14 residues in the CDR3. CDR3 sequence: CSASSNRPTGELFF. The CDR3 coding sequence is TGCAGTGCTAGTAGTAACAGACCAACCGGGGAGCTGTTTTTT.

A word on this clone: Other DNA sequences within the sample encode an identical CDR3. The V gene is TRBV5-1, the J gene TRBJ2-1; TRBD2 aligns across 11 bases. CDR1 and CDR2 (germline): SGHRS, YFSETQ. With V trimmed by 1 base and J by 4 bases, 4 bases remained unmatched. There are 16 residues in the CDR3. The CDR3 is CASSLSGTSGYNEQFF. The CDR3 DNA follows: TGCGCCAGCAGCTTGAGCGGGACTAGCGGTTACAATGAGCAGTTCTTC.

The chain links TRBV2 to TRBJ2-3, with 9 bases that match TRBD1. The trim removed 8 bases at V and 4 bases at J, leaving 13 bases unmatched. CDR1 SNHLY and CDR2 FYNNEI come from the germline V gene. The CDR3 totals 16 residues. The CDR3 region is CASSFPPGQGPDTQYF. The CDR3 bases are TGTGCCAGCTCCTTCCCTCCGGGACAGGGCCCAGATACGCAGTATTTT.

The V and J genes are TRBV9 and TRBJ2-7; 7 bases are shared with TRBD1. The CDR3 spans 14 residues. V dropped 3 bases and J dropped 0; count of bases not matched to a gene: 3. CDR1 and CDR2 from the germline V gene are SGDLS and YYNGEE. The CDR3 nucleotides are TGTGCCAGCAGCGCCCGGGACAGCTCCTACGAGCAGTACTTC. Its protein is CASSARDSSYEQYF.

CDR3: CASSPQGNEQFF. As DNA, the CDR3 is TGTGCCAGCAGCCCGCAGGGAAATGAGCAGTTCTTC. The chain links TRBV11-3 to TRBJ2-1, with a weak D call TRBD1 (5 bases). V was trimmed by 5 bases and J by 7 bases, leaving 9 bases between them. The germline V gene has CDR1 SGHNT and CDR2 YENEEA. CDR3 length: 12 residues.

V gene TRBV11-2 combines with J gene TRBJ1-1, with D unclear. Trimming shortened V by 3 bases and J by 4 bases, and 12 bases separated the two germline ends. The CDR3 length is 14 residues. Germline CDR1 is SGHAT and CDR2 is FQNNGV. CDR3 residues: CASSLGGSITEAFF. The DNA for the CDR3 is TGTGCCAGCAGCTTGGGAGGGAGTATCACTGAAGCTTTCTTT.